This TCR beta chain originates from a study of cytomegalovirus exposure and HLA in healthy donors. The CDR3 is 15 amino acids. V gave up 6 bases and J gave up 7 bases; unmatched junction bases: 9. Germline CDR1 is MNHEY and CDR2 is SMNVEV (reference sequence). TCRdb keeps only in-frame clones here, not all; method: immunoSEQ multiplex PCR. Among about 400,000 clones listed, 86% were seen once. Sample: PBMCs. The chain links TRBV27 to TRBJ2-3; 11 bases align to TRBD1. This clonotype was obtained from a woman under 30 in good health and CMV-seronegative. The CDR3 here is CASRALDRGLNTQYF. CDR3 coding DNA: TGTGCCAGCAGGGCCCTGGACAGGGGGCTGAATACGCAGTATTTT.